The 3 T cell receptor beta chains in this list originate from one sample, sequenced in a study of beta chain features in type 1 diabetes. Overall study results and limits: In every one of the four CD4+ subsets, TCRB CDR3s were moderately but significantly shorter in Type 1 diabetes patients.

Investigators reverse transcribed all isolated RNA, so they sequenced expressed TCRB transcripts. The repertoire was sequenced with immunoSEQ multiplex PCR; TCRdb's copy has only in-frame clones and lacks some. The sample consists of 200,000 to 300,000 clones, approximately 11% of them appearing once. Their specific antigens are unknown. Sequencing was performed on naive CD4+ T cells from blood. The receptor source for this set is a young man with type 1 diabetes.

The V gene is TRBV18, the J gene TRBJ2-7, with D perhaps TRBD1 (6 bases). Trimming stripped 2 bases from V and 0 bases from J, with 8 bases between. The germline CDR1 and CDR2 sequences are KGHSH and LQKENI. There are 14 residues in the CDR3. CDR3: CASSPGGLSYEQYF. The DNA of the CDR3 is TGTGCCAGCTCACCAGGGGGCCTCTCCTACGAGCAGTACTTC.

The chain combines TRBV25-1 with TRBJ1-6, with 11 positions matching TRBD1. This CDR3 is built from 13 residues. V lost 6 bases, J lost 13 bases, and 5 bases stayed unmatched. Germline CDR1 and CDR2: MGHDK and SYGVNS. CDR3 nucleotide sequence: TGTGCCAGCAGAGGACAGGGGGCAGTCCCCCTCCACTTT. Encoded protein: CASRGQGAVPLHF. Drawing the rest from reference TRBV25-1 and TRBJ1-6, the complete variable domain is EADIYQTPRYLVIGTGKKITLECSQTMGHDKMYWYQQDPGMELHLIHYSYGVNSTEKGDLSSESTVSRIRTEHFPLTLESARPSHTSQYLCASRGQGAVPLHFGNGTRLTVT.

The chain combines TRBV18 with TRBJ2-1; TRBD1 is a possible D gene (6 bases). This CDR3 is 16 amino acids long. Germline values: CDR1 KGHSH, CDR2 LQKENI. Trimming took 3 bases from V and 0 from J, leaving 12 bases between them. CDR3 in DNA: TGTGCCAGCTCACCCGACAGGCAAAGCTCCTACAATGAGCAGTTCTTC. Translating it yields CASSPDRQSSYNEQFF.